This T cell receptor (beta chain) was recovered during a study of cytomegalovirus exposure and HLA in healthy donors. Trimming stripped 6 bases from V and 8 bases from J, with 16 bases between. This CDR3 comprises 13 residues. Germline values: CDR1 LGHNT, CDR2 FRNRAP. Primers: 60 Vbeta forward and 13 Jbeta reverse. Sequencing used immunoSEQ multiplex PCR; TCRdb keeps in-frame clones, though not all of them. The sample includes tens of thousands of clones. Sequenced material: PBMCs. The gene calls are TRBV12-5 and TRBJ1-2; D is ambiguous. The receptor comes from a female donor in good health and CMV-seropositive. The CDR3 bases are TGTGCTAGTGGGGTTAGCCCCCGTCTCGGCTACACCTTC. Its translation is CASGVSPRLGYTF.